These T cell receptor beta chains were read from a single sample in a study of Graves' ophthalmopathy and Graves' hyperthyroidism. From the multiplex PCR reads, TCRdb called clonotypes with MiXCR, one entry per CDR3 protein. Among 500,000 to 600,000 distinct CDR3 sequences listed, less than 45% were seen once. The sequencing input was peripheral blood or thyroid tissue (not recorded which). The receptor set was obtained from an adult man with Graves' hyperthyroidism. Each CDR3 is given with its conserved first and last residue. The D gene is left open where the match is weak. The listing skips clone size in some rows; elsewhere it reads once, few, many or a size class.

NA TRBJ1-4 TRBV7-3 many TGTGCCAGCAGCTTGAGTGGGTCGCCGAATGAAAAACTGTTTTTT CASSLSGSPNEKLFF
NA TRBJ1-1 TRBV14 NA TGTGCCAGCAGCGGAGGGTATACTGAAGCTTTCTTT CASSGGYTEAFF
NA TRBJ2-2 TRBV20-1 few TGCAGTGCTAGAGACGGTTTAACAGTGATCACCGGGGAGCTGTTTTTT CSARDGLTVITGELFF
NA TRBJ2-6 TRBV12-3/TRBV12-4 many TGTGCCAGCAGTTTCGGGGTATCTGGGGCCAACGTCCTGACTTTC CASSFGVSGANVLTF
TRBD2 TRBJ2-7 TRBV2 few TGTGCCAGCAGAGGGGTTAGCGGGCTTAGCTCCTACGAGCAGTACTTC CASRGVSGLSSYEQYF
NA TRBJ1-1 TRBV12-3/TRBV12-4 many TGTGCCAGCACCTTGGGGCAGGTGAACACTGAAGCTTTCTTT CASTLGQVNTEAFF
TRBD2 TRBJ2-3 TRBV20-1 NA TGCAGTCCGACTAGCGGCTACACAGATACGCAGTATTTT CSPTSGYTDTQYF
NA TRBJ2-7 TRBV5-4 many TGTGCCAGCAGCTTGGTAGGGGATTCCTACGAGCAGTACTTC CASSLVGDSYEQYF
TRBD2 TRBJ2-7 TRBV6-1 NA TGTGCCAGCAGTGAACGGCCTAGCGGGAGGGGATCCTACGAGCAGTACTTC CASSERPSGRGSYEQYF
TRBD1 TRBJ1-2 TRBV3-1 many TGTGCCAGCAGCCAAGGCGGGACAGCCAACTATGGCTACACCTTC CASSQGGTANYGYTF
NA TRBJ1-3 TRBV20-1 NA TGCAGTGCTAGCATGGACAACTCTGGAAACACCATATATTTT CSASMDNSGNTIYF
NA TRBJ1-2 TRBV7-8 many TGTGCCAGCAGCCCGGAACTTAACTATGGCTACACCTTC CASSPELNYGYTF
TRBD2 TRBJ2-7 TRBV30 NA TGTGCCTGGGGACTAGCGGGAGGCTACGAGCAGTACTTC CAWGLAGGYEQYF
TRBD2 TRBJ2-3 TRBV20-1 few TGCAGTGCTAGTCGGGGACTAGCGGGGACAGATACGCAGTATTTT CSASRGLAGTDTQYF
NA TRBJ2-7 TRBV7-9 many TGTGCCAGCAGCCAGCCTAATGCGGGCCTCGAGCAGTACTTC CASSQPNAGLEQYF
TRBD2 TRBJ2-1 TRBV7-2 NA TGTGCCAGCAGCGACGCACCGGGACTAGCGGGAGATGAGCAGTTCTTC CASSDAPGLAGDEQFF
NA TRBJ1-1 TRBV10-3 few TGTGCCATCAGTGAGGGGCAGGGTTGGAACACTGAAGCTTTCTTT CAISEGQGWNTEAFF